This paragraph reports one T cell receptor (beta chain). Its antigen remains unknown. The data are from a study of T cell responses to AZD1222 COVID-19 vaccine. The protocol was immunoSEQ multiplex PCR, while the TCRdb copy is restricted to in-frame clones and leaves out a portion. This sample has 150,000 or so clones; 85% to 95% occur once, and the top ten carry about 4.6%. Pooled samples include second doses given at about 4 or 12 weeks. Study-wide results and limits: Unmutated regions of variants are reportedly targeted by nearly half of spike-specific TCRs. None of the repertoires were sampled until the peak T cell response had passed.

The germline V and J ends were trimmed by 5 bases and 0 bases, with 14 bases remaining between them. Germline CDR1 LNHDA, CDR2 SQIVND (reference sequence). This CDR3 spans 17 amino acids. This receptor was taken from an adult who received the AZD1222 COVID-19 vaccine. The starting material was peripheral blood, obtained 28 days after the second AZD1222 dose. V is TRBV19 and J is TRBJ1-6; D might be TRBD1 (6 bases). This CDR3 is CASSPSQGYSYNSPLHF. The CDR3, as DNA: TGTGCCAGTAGTCCCTCACAGGGCTACTCCTATAATTCACCCCTCCACTTT. The variable domain in full, completed from reference TRBV19 and TRBJ1-6, reads DGGITQSPKYLFRKEGQNVTLSCEQNLNHDAMYWYRQDPGQGLRLIYYSQIVNDFQKGDIAEGYSVSREKKESFPLTVTSAQKNPTAFYLCASSPSQGYSYNSPLHFGNGTRLTVT.